Listed below are T cell receptor beta chains from one sample, sequenced in a study of vaccination effects on CD4 cells after COVID-19. These receptors have no known antigen. The protocol was immunoSEQ multiplex PCR, while the TCRdb copy is restricted to in-frame clones and leaves out a portion. The sample carries about 70,000 clones, over 65% recorded once. The specimen was CD4+ T cells from PBMCs cultured with HIV peptides, collected before COVID-19 vaccination. The origin of the receptors is a human donor who had a prior SARS-CoV-2 infection. Each CDR3 is given with its conserved first and last residue. The D gene is left open where the match is weak. For some rows the clone size is stated as once, few or many, or as a class when expanded; others skip it.

D gene,CDR3 length,V gene,clone size,J gene,CDR3 protein,CDR3 DNA
.,14,TRBV6-5,.,TRBJ1-1,CASSDRSFHTEAFF,TGTGCCAGCAGCGACAGGAGCTTTCACACTGAAGCTTTCTTT
.,12,TRBV11-1,.,TRBJ2-5,CATRGGQETQYF,TGTGCAACCCGAGGGGGCCAAGAGACCCAGTACTTC
TRBD1,15,TRBV5-3,.,TRBJ2-7,CARSLGDRETSEQYF,TGTGCCAGAAGCTTAGGGGACAGGGAAACCTCCGAGCAGTACTTC
.,14,TRBV11-2,few,TRBJ2-3,CASNLDTNTDTQYF,TGTGCCAGCAACCTGGACACCAACACAGATACGCAGTATTTT
.,10,TRBV20-1,.,TRBJ2-1,CSATYNEQFF,TGCAGTGCTACATACAATGAGCAGTTCTTC
.,19,TRBV11-2,.,TRBJ2-3,CASSPITGGHGVRSRSQYF,TGTGCCAGCAGCCCAATCACCGGGGGCCACGGGGTACGCAGTAGGTCGCAGTATTTT
TRBD1,14,TRBV5-3,once,TRBJ2-1,CARSGGTGYNEQFF,TGTGCCAGAAGCGGAGGGACAGGGTACAATGAGCAGTTCTTC
.,19,TRBV3-1/TRBV3-2,.,TRBJ2-5,CASSPSFSRRIPLRATQYF,TGTGCCAGCAGCCCCTCATTCTCCCGTCGGATACCCCTGCGTGCGACCCAGTACTTC
TRBD2,16,TRBV7-3,few,TRBJ2-2,CASSRQRGGPGGELFF,TGTGCCAGCAGCAGACAGCGGGGGGGCCCTGGCGGGGAGCTGTTTTTT
.,15,TRBV21-1,.,TRBJ1-2,CASSPRAGTGDGYTF,TGTGCCAGCAGCCCCCGAGCCGGCACAGGGGATGGCTACACCTTC
.,17,TRBV27,few,TRBJ1-4,CASSFHQGNWTNEKLFF,TGTGCCAGCAGTTTTCACCAGGGAAATTGGACTAATGAAAAACTGTTTTTT
.,14,TRBV7-6,.,TRBJ1-1,CASSFGVGDTEAFF,TGTGCCAGCAGCTTTGGGGTTGGCGACACTGAAGCTTTCTTT
TRBD2,17,TRBV6-2/TRBV6-3,.,TRBJ2-3,CASGRTRAGGFTDTQYF,TGTGCCAGCGGCCGCACACGGGCGGGAGGATTCACAGATACGCAGTATTTT
TRBD1,15,TRBV5-4,.,TRBJ2-7,CASSLPGQGRNEQYF,TGTGCCAGCAGCTTGCCCGGACAGGGAAGGAACGAGCAGTACTTC
.,16,TRBV18,.,TRBJ2-1,CASSPPGQGPSNEQFF,TGTGCCAGCTCACCACCGGGGCAGGGGCCCTCTAATGAGCAGTTCTTC
.,16,TRBV11-3,.,TRBJ1-1,CASSLGMALRGTEAFF,TGTGCCAGCAGCTTAGGTATGGCCCTACGAGGCACTGAAGCTTTCTTT
.,16,TRBV7-9,.,TRBJ1-3,CASSPRQSYSGNTIYF,TGTGCCAGCAGCCCTAGACAGTCCTACTCTGGAAACACCATATATTTT
TRBD2,16,TRBV6-2/TRBV6-3,once,TRBJ2-3,CASSYPQRGGTDTQYF,TGTGCCAGCAGTTACCCTCAGCGGGGGGGAACAGATACGCAGTATTTT
TRBD1,17,TRBV5-1,.,TRBJ2-2,CASSFFPGTEYTGELFF,TGCGCCAGCAGTTTTTTCCCCGGGACAGAATACACCGGGGAGCTGTTTTTT
TRBD1,17,TRBV15,.,TRBJ1-2,CATSRDPSKGAAYGYTF,TGTGCCACCAGCAGAGATCCTTCAAAGGGGGCTGCCTATGGCTACACCTTC
TRBD1,18,TRBV3-1/TRBV3-2,.,TRBJ1-5,CASSQVRDRRFSNQPQHF,TGTGCCAGCAGCCAAGTCCGGGACAGGAGATTTAGCAATCAGCCCCAGCATTTT
.,15,TRBV6-5,few,TRBJ2-7,CASSYSTGAAYEQYF,TGTGCCAGCAGTTACTCGACGGGTGCCGCGTACGAGCAGTACTTC
.,18,TRBV7-3,few,TRBJ2-1,CASSGGAGDPLSYNEQFF,TGTGCCAGCAGCGGCGGGGCAGGTGACCCCCTCTCCTACAATGAGCAGTTCTTC
.,17,TRBV27,.,TRBJ2-3,CASSYKGTDLPTDTQYF,TGTGCCAGCAGTTATAAAGGGACGGATCTACCCACAGATACGCAGTATTTT
TRBD2,17,TRBV7-4,once,TRBJ2-5,CASSPLRERDYQETQYF,TGTGCCAGCAGCCCCTTGAGGGAGCGGGACTACCAAGAGACCCAGTACTTC
.,14,TRBV4-3,.,TRBJ1-1,CASSQAERNTEAFF,TGCGCCAGCAGCCAAGCAGAACGGAACACTGAAGCTTTCTTT
TRBD2,14,TRBV7-9,.,TRBJ2-3,CASSPGLAVDTQYF,TGTGCCAGCAGCCCGGGACTAGCGGTAGATACGCAGTATTTT
.,15,TRBV10-3,few,TRBJ1-1,CAISELQAPLVEAFF,TGTGCCATCAGTGAGCTGCAGGCACCGCTAGTTGAAGCTTTCTTT
.,15,TRBV18,few,TRBJ2-1,CASSPGQGTYNEQFF,TGTGCCAGCTCACCGGGGCAGGGGACCTACAATGAGCAGTTCTTC
.,16,TRBV5-1,few,TRBJ1-1,CASSLSGSYLNTEAFF,TGCGCCAGCAGCTTGTCGGGCAGTTACTTGAACACTGAAGCTTTCTTT
.,16,TRBV10-3,.,TRBJ1-3,CAISEGLRLSGNTIYF,TGTGCCATCAGTGAGGGTTTGCGGCTCTCTGGAAACACCATATATTTT
.,12,TRBV12-3/TRBV12-4,.,TRBJ2-5,CASSLTQETQYF,TGTGCCAGCAGTCTGACCCAAGAGACCCAGTACTTC
.,15,TRBV19,.,TRBJ2-7,CASSQPAATSYEQYF,TGTGCCAGTAGCCAACCGGCAGCCACCTCCTACGAGCAGTACTTC
TRBD1,15,TRBV5-1,.,TRBJ1-4,CASSLGTGDNEKLFF,TGCGCCAGCAGCCTGGGGACAGGTGATAATGAAAAACTGTTTTTT
TRBD2,16,TRBV2,few,TRBJ2-2,CASRLAGGTNTGELFF,TGTGCCAGCAGACTAGCGGGGGGTACGAACACCGGGGAGCTGTTTTTT
TRBD2,21,TRBV10-3,few,TRBJ2-7,CAISEMQLAGHTLLSSYEQYF,TGTGCCATCAGTGAGATGCAACTAGCGGGGCACACCCTTCTAAGCTCCTACGAGCAGTACTTC
.,16,TRBV18,.,TRBJ1-1,CASSPSASGVGTEAFF,TGTGCCAGCTCACCTTCTGCTTCAGGGGTTGGCACTGAAGCTTTCTTT
TRBD2,14,TRBV7-2,.,TRBJ2-1,CASSFPSGREEQFF,TGTGCCAGCAGCTTCCCTAGCGGGAGGGAGGAGCAGTTCTTC
.,15,TRBV3-1/TRBV3-2,few,TRBJ1-1,CASSQVLGRNTEAFF,TGTGCCAGCAGCCAAGTACTAGGAAGGAACACTGAAGCTTTCTTT
.,16,TRBV4-2,.,TRBJ2-5,CASSQDPGVSNPTQYF,TGTGCCAGCAGCCAAGACCCGGGAGTGTCCAACCCCACCCAGTACTTC
TRBD1,16,TRBV18,.,TRBJ1-2,CASSPIPGTGLYGYTF,TGTGCCAGCTCACCCATTCCCGGGACAGGCCTATATGGCTACACCTTC
TRBD1,13,TRBV11-3,.,TRBJ1-1,CASTRQGGTEAFF,TGTGCCAGCACAAGGCAGGGGGGTACTGAAGCTTTCTTT
.,12,TRBV7-9,.,TRBJ2-5,CASSPAQETQYF,TGTGCCAGCAGCCCCGCCCAAGAGACCCAGTACTTC
TRBD2,15,TRBV5-8,.,TRBJ2-5,CASSSGTSGIETQYF,TGTGCCAGCAGCTCTGGGACTAGCGGGATTGAGACCCAGTACTTC
.,18,TRBV5-6,.,TRBJ2-5,CASSDLGYGDKVEQTQYF,TGTGCCAGCAGCGATTTAGGGTATGGGGATAAGGTGGAACAGACCCAGTACTTC